The 4 T cell receptor beta chains presented below share a single source sample, sequenced in a study of radiation and T cells in renal cell carcinoma. Method: immunoSEQ multiplex PCR; TCRdb's copy keeps in-frame clones and lacks some. Of roughly 28,000 clones listed, roughly 80% were seen once; the top ten hold around 32%. The sample's time point: blood 2 weeks post-SBRT. Treatment indicated: 15 Gy SBRT to primary tumor, nephrectomy 4 weeks later. Sequencing was performed on blood, taken from a patient whose treatment included radiotherapy and nephrectomy. These receptors were taken from a man in his sixties with renal cell carcinoma.

This chain joins TRBV5-1 and TRBJ2-5; perhaps TRBD2 as D (6 bases). Germline V gives CDR1 SGHRS, CDR2 YFSETQ. The V end lost 1 base, the J end lost 2 bases, and 18 bases lay between the germline ends. CDR3 length equals 17 residues. The CDR3 DNA sequence: TGCGCCAGCAGCTTGAATTCCTTGGGAGGCCCACAAGAGACCCAGTACTTC. Protein product: CASSLNSLGGPQETQYF.

The chain combines TRBV30 with TRBJ1-1; D might be TRBD1 (6 bases). The V gene's germline CDR1 is GTSNPN and CDR2 SVGIG (reference sequence). The CDR3 is made up of 13 amino acids. Trimming removed 0 bases from V and 12 bases from J, with 17 bases in between. In DNA form, the CDR3 reads TGTGCCTGGAGTGTAGGTAGTGCAGGGGTGACTTTCTTT. It encodes CAWSVGSAGVTFF.

The V call is TRBV7-9, the J call TRBJ2-5; 15 bases are a match to TRBD2. V shed 5 bases, J shed 1 base, and the junction held 5 bases outside the gene matches. The CDR3 totals 17 residues. CDR1 is SEHNR and CDR2 is FQNEAQ in the germline V gene (reference sequence). Here the CDR3 reads CASSRGLAGGTQETQYF. DNA of the CDR3: TGTGCCAGCAGCCGGGGACTAGCGGGAGGAACCCAAGAGACCCAGTACTTC.

CDR3 sequence (DNA): TGCGCCAGCGCGACTAGCGGGAGGGCCGGGGGTGCAGATACGCAGTATTTT. Its protein product is CASATSGRAGGADTQYF. The V call is TRBV4-1, the J call TRBJ2-3; 14 bases are a match to TRBD2. Trimming took 8 bases from V and 4 from J; bases not matched to a gene: 11. Germline-derived CDR1 and CDR2 are MGHRA and YSYEKL. This CDR3 is 17 amino acids long.